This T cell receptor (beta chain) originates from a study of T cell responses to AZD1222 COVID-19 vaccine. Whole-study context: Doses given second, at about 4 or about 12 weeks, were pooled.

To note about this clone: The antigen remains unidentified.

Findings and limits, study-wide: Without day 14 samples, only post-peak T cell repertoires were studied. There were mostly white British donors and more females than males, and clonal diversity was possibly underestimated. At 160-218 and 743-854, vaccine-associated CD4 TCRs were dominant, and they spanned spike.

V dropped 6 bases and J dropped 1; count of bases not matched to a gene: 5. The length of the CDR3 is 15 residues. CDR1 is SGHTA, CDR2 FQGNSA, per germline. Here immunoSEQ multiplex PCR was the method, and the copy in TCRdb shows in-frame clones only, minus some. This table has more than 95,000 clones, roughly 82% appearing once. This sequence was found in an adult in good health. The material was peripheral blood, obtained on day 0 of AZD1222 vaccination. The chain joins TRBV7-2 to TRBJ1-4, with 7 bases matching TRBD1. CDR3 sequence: CASRRTGVTNEKLFF. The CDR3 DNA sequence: TGTGCCAGCAGACGTACAGGGGTAACTAATGAAAAACTGTTTTTT.